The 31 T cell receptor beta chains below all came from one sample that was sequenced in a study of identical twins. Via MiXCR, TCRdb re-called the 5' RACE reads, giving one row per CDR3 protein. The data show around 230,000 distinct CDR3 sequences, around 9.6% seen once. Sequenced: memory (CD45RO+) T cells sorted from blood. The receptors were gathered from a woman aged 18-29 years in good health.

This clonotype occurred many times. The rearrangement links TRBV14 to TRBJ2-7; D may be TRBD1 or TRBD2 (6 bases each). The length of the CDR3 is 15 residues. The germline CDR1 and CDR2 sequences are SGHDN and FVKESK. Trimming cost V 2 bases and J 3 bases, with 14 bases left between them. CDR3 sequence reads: CASSQRRGVSYEQYF. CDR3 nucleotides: TGTGCCAGCAGCCAAAGAAGGGGGGTGAGCTACGAGCAGTACTTC.

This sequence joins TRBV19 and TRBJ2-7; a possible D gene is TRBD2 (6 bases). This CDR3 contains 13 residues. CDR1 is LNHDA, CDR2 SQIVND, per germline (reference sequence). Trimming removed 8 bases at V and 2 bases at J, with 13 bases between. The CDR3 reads CASLSGSPYEQYF. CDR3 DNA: TGTGCCAGTTTAAGCGGGTCTCCCTACGAGCAGTACTTC.

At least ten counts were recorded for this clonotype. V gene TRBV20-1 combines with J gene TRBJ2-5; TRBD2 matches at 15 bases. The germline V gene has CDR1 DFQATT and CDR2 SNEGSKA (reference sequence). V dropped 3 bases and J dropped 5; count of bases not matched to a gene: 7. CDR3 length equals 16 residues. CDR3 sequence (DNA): TGCAGTGCTAGTAGGACTAGCGGGAGGGTTGGGGAGACCCAGTACTTC. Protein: CSASRTSGRVGETQYF.

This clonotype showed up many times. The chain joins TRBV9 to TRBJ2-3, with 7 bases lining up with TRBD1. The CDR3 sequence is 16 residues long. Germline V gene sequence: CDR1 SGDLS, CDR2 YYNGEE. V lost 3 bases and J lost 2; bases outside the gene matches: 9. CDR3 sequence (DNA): TGTGCCAGCAGCGAACGACCGGGACAGCTCACAGATACGCAGTATTTT. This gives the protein CASSERPGQLTDTQYF. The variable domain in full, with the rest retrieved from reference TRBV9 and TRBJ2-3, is DSGVTQTPKHLITATGQRVTLRCSPRSGDLSVYWYQQSLDQGLQFLIQYYNGEERAKGNILERFSAQQFPDLHSELNLSSLELGDSALYFCASSERPGQLTDTQYFGPGTRLTVL.

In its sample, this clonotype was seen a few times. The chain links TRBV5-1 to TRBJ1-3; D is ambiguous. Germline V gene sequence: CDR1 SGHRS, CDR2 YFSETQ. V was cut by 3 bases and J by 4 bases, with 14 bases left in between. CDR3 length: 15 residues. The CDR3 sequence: CASSSVGSTGNTIYF. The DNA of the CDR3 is TGCGCCAGCAGCTCAGTAGGGAGTACGGGAAACACCATATATTTT.

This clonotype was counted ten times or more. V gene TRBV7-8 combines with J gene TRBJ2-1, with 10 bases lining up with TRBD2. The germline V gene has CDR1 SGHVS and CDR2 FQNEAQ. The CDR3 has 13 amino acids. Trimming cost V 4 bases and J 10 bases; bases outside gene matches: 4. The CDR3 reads CASSSGLAEEQFF. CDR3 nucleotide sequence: TGTGCCAGCAGCTCCGGACTAGCGGAGGAGCAGTTCTTC.

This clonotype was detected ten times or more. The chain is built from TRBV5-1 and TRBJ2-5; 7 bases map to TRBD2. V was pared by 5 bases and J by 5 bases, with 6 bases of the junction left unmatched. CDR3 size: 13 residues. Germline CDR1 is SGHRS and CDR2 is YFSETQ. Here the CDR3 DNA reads TGCGCCAGCAGTCTAACTAGCGAGGAGACCCAGTACTTC. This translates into CASSLTSEETQYF.

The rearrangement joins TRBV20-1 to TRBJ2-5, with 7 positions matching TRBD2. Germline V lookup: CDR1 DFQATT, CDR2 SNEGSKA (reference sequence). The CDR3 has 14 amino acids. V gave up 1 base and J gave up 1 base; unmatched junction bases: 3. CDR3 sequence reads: CSARAGGVQETQYF. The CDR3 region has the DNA TGCAGTGCTAGAGCGGGAGGTGTCCAAGAGACCCAGTACTTC.

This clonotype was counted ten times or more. The CDR3 region is CASSQEGRETQYF. CDR3 DNA: TGCGCCAGCAGCCAAGAGGGGCGCGAGACCCAGTACTTC. The chain couples TRBV4-1 to TRBJ2-5; D perhaps matches TRBD1 (5 bases). Germline CDR1 MGHRA, CDR2 YSYEKL. This CDR3 region has 13 residues. The V end lost 0 bases, the J end lost 5 bases, and 7 bases lay between the germline ends.

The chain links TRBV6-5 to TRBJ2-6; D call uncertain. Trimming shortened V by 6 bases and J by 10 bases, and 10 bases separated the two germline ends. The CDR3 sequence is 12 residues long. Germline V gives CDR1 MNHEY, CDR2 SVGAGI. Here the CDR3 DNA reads TGTGCCAGCAGCCCCGGGTCGAACGTCCTGACTTTC. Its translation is CASSPGSNVLTF.

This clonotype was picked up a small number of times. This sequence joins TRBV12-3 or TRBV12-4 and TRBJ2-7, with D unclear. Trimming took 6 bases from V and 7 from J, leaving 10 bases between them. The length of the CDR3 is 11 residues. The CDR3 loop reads CASSTPREQYF. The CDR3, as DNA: TGTGCCAGCAGCACCCCCAGGGAGCAGTACTTC.

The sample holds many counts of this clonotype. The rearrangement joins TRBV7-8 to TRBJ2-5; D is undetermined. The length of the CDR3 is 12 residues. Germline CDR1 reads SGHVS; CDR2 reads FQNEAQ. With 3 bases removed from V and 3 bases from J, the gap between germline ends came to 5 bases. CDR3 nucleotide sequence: TGTGCCAGCAGCTTCTCCGAAGAGACCCAGTACTTC. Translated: CASSFSEETQYF. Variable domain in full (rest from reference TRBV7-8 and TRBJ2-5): GAGVSQSPRYKVAKRGQDVALRCDPISGHVSLFWYQQALGQGPEFLTYFQNEAQLDKSGLPSDRFFAERPEGSVSTLKIQRTQQEDSAVYLCASSFSEETQYFGPGTRLLVL.

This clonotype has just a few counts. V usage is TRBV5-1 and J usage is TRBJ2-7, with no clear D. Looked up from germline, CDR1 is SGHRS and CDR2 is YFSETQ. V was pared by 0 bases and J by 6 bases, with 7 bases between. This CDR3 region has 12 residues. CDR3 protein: CASSLESGEQYF. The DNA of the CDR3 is TGCGCCAGCAGCTTGGAAAGTGGCGAGCAGTACTTC.

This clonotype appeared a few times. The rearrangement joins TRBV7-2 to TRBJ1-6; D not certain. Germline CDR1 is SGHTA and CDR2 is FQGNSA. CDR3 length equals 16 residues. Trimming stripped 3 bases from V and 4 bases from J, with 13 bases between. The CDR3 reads CASSLYMGGYNSPLHF. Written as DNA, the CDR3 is TGTGCCAGCAGCTTGTACATGGGAGGATATAATTCACCCCTCCACTTT.

The CDR3 sequence: CSVAAPQGYEQYF. The CDR3 coding sequence is TGCAGTGTCGCCGCCCCACAGGGGTACGAGCAGTACTTC. The rearrangement joins TRBV20-1 to TRBJ2-7; 7 bases fit TRBD1. The germline gives CDR1 DFQATT, CDR2 SNEGSKA (reference sequence). The CDR3 contains 13 residues. J gave up 4 bases and V 7 bases, and 10 bases lay outside the gene matches.

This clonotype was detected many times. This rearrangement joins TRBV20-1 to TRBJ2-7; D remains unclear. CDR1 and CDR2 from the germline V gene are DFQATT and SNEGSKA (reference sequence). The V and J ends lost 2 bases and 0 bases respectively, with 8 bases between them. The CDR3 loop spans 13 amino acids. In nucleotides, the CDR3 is TGCAGTGCTAGATACAGTTACTCCTACGAGCAGTACTTC. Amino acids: CSARYSYSYEQYF.

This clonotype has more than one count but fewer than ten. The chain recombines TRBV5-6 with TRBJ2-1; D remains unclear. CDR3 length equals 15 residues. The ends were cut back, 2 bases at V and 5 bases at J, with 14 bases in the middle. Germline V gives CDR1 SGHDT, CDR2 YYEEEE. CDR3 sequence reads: CASSFALSTHNEQFF. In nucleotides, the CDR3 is TGTGCCAGCAGCTTTGCTCTCAGTACCCACAATGAGCAGTTCTTC.

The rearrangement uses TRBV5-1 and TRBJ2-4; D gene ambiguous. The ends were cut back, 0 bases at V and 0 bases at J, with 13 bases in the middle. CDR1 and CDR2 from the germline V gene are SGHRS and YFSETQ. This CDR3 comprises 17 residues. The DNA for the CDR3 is TGCGCCAGCAGCTTGGAAGGTCGCCCAGTAGCCAAAAACATTCAGTACTTC. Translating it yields CASSLEGRPVAKNIQYF.

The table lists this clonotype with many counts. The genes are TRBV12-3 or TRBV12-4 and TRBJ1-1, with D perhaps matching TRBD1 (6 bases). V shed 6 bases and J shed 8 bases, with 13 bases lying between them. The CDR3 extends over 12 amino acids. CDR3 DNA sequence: TGTGCCAGCAGCTTACAGGGCCTGGAAGCTTTCTTT. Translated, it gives CASSLQGLEAFF.

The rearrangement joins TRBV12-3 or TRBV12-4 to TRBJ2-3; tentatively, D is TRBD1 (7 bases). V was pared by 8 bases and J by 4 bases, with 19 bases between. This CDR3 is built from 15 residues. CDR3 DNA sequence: TGTGCCAGCCAGGGGGGATTATGGGGGGCAGATACGCAGTATTTT. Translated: CASQGGLWGADTQYF.

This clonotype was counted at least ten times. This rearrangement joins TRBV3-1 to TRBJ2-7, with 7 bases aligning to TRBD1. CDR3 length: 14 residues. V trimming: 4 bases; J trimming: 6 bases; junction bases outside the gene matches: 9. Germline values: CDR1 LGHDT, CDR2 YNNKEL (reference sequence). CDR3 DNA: TGTGCCAGCAGCCCTCTCGACAGGGTTGGCGAGCAGTACTTC. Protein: CASSPLDRVGEQYF.

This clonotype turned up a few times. The CDR3 DNA sequence: TGCGCCAGCAGCCGGCCTAGCGGGAGTTACGAGCAGTACTTC. Encoded protein: CASSRPSGSYEQYF. The J gene is TRBJ2-7, the V gene TRBV5-1; 10 nucleotides align to TRBD2. The CDR3 is 14 amino acids. Germline loops: CDR1 SGHRS, CDR2 YFSETQ. Trimming at V came to 4 bases and at J to 4 bases, leaving 5 bases not matched to a gene.

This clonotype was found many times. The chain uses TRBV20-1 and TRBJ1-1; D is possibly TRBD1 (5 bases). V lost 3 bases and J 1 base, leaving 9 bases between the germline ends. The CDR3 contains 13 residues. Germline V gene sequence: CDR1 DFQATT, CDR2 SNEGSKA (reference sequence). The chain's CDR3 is CSARGRGNTEAFF. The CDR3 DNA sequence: TGCAGTGCTAGGGGACGGGGGAACACTGAAGCTTTCTTT.

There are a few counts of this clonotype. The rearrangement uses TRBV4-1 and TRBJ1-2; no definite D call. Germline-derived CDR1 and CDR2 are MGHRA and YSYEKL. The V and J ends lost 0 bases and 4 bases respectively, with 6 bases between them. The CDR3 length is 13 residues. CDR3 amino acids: CASSQDRAYGYTF. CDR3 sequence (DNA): TGCGCCAGCAGCCAAGATAGGGCCTATGGCTACACCTTC.

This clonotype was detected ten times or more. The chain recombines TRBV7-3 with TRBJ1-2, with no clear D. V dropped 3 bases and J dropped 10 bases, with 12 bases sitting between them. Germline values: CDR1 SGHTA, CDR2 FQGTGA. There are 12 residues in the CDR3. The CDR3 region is CASSLVGVDYTF. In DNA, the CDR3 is TGTGCCAGCAGCTTGGTCGGGGTCGACTACACCTTC. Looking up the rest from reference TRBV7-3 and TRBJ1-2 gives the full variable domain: GAGVSQTPSNKVTEKGKYVELRCDPISGHTALYWYRQSLGQGPEFLIYFQGTGAADDSGLPNDRFFAVRPEGSVSTLKIQRTERGDSAVYLCASSLVGVDYTFGSGTRLTVV.

For the CDR3, the DNA is TGTGCTAGTGGTTTGCCCCCCCTAGGGGCCCTAAGGACCGGGGAGCTGTTTTTT. Translating it yields CASGLPPLGALRTGELFF. The J gene is TRBJ2-2, the V gene TRBV12-5; D may be TRBD1 (5 bases). The CDR3 sequence is 18 residues long. The V gene lost 2 bases and the J gene lost 5 bases, with 21 bases spanning the gap. CDR1 and CDR2 from the germline V gene are LGHNT and FRNRAP.

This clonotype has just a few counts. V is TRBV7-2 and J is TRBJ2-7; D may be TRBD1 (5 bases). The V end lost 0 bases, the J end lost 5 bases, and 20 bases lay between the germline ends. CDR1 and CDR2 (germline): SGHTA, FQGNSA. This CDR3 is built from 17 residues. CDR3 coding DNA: TGTGCCAGCAGCTTAGCCCCATTGGGCCAGGGTGTGGACGAGCAGTACTTC. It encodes CASSLAPLGQGVDEQYF.

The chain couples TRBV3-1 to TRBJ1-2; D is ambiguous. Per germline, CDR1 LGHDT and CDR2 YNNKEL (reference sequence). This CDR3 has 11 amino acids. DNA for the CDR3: TGTGCGGCAGGCCGTATCTATGGCTACACCTTC. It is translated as CAAGRIYGYTF.

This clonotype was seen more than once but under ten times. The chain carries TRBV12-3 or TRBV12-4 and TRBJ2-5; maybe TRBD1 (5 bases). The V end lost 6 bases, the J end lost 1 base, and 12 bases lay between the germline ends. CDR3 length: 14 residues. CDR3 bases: TGTGCCAGCAGGACAGACCGCCTCCAAGAGACCCAGTACTTC. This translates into CASRTDRLQETQYF.

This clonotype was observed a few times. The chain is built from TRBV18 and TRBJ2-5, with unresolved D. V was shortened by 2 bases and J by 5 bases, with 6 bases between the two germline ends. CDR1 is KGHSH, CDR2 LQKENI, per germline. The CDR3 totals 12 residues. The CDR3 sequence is CASSPSPETQYF. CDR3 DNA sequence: TGTGCCAGCTCACCATCCCCCGAGACCCAGTACTTC.

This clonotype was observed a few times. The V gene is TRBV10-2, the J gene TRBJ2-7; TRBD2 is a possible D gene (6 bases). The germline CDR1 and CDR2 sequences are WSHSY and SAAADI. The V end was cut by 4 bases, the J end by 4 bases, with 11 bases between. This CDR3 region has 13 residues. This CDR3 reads CASSAGVEYEQYF. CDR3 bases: TGCGCCAGCAGTGCGGGAGTGGAGTACGAGCAGTACTTC.